Following are 10 T cell receptor beta chains from one sample sequenced in a study of blood T cell repertoires in COVID-19. Clones were read by immunoSEQ multiplex PCR, and TCRdb kept only the in-frame ones, dropping some. Here the sample spans 140,000 to 150,000 clones, approximately 78% being singletons. Sequenced: PBMCs or T cells enriched from blood (not recorded which). These receptors were obtained from a woman between 50 and 59 years old who had recovered from COVID-19.

A few counts support this clone. The V gene is TRBV18, the J gene TRBJ2-2; D may be TRBD2 (5 bases). The germline gives CDR1 KGHSH, CDR2 LQKENI. This CDR3 has 15 amino acids. Trimming removed 3 bases from V and 5 bases from J, with 13 bases in between. The CDR3, as DNA: TGTGCCAGCTCACCCCCGGGGTCAAGAACCGGGGAGCTGTTTTTT. Translated, it gives CASSPPGSRTGELFF.

This rearrangement joins TRBV6-5 to TRBJ2-3, with D tentatively TRBD2 (5 bases). Germline loops: CDR1 MNHEY, CDR2 SVGAGI. The ends were cut back, 8 bases at V and 1 base at J, with 13 bases in the middle. This CDR3 comprises 14 residues. The DNA for the CDR3 is TGTGCCAGCCGACTCGACGGGGGCACAGATACGCAGTATTTT. It translates to CASRLDGGTDTQYF.

This clone was counted a few times. The CDR3 is CASSIGRGQRGNQPQHF. DNA for the CDR3: TGTGCCAGTAGTATCGGCAGGGGGCAAAGGGGCAATCAGCCCCAGCATTTT. This sequence joins TRBV19 and TRBJ1-5; 8 nucleotides line up with TRBD1. Trimming cost V 3 bases and J 2 bases; bases outside gene matches: 9. Germline V gene lookup returns CDR1 LNHDA and CDR2 SQIVND (reference sequence). CDR3 length: 17 amino acids. Full variable domain (rest looked up from reference TRBV19 and TRBJ1-5): DGGITQSPKYLFRKEGQNVTLSCEQNLNHDAMYWYRQDPGQGLRLIYYSQIVNDFQKGDIAEGYSVSREKKESFPLTVTSAQKNPTAFYLCASSIGRGQRGNQPQHFGDGTRLSIL.

The genes are TRBV24-1 and TRBJ2-7; unclear D gene. This CDR3 region has 13 residues. Trimming cost V 3 bases and J 4 bases, with 9 bases left between them. Germline V CDR1 and CDR2: KGHDR, SFDVKD. The CDR3 sequence is CATSDPIHYEQYF. Written as DNA, the CDR3 is TGTGCCACCAGTGATCCAATACATTACGAGCAGTACTTC.

V is TRBV9 and J is TRBJ1-5; D is unresolved. Trimming stripped 4 bases from V and 5 bases from J, with 13 bases between. The CDR3 contains 14 residues. From germline, CDR1 is SGDLS and CDR2 YYNGEE. CDR3 in amino acids: CASSPRGSDQPQHF. CDR3 nucleotide sequence: TGTGCCAGCAGCCCAAGAGGGAGCGATCAGCCCCAGCATTTT.

Only one count was recorded for this clone. V and J are TRBV6-2 or TRBV6-3 and TRBJ1-1, with D possibly matching TRBD1 (6 bases). V lost 2 bases, J lost 7 bases, and 20 bases lay in between. The V gene's germline CDR1 is MNHEY and CDR2 SVGEGT. The CDR3 is made up of 16 amino acids. The CDR3 loop reads CASSYGGGPTKDEAFF. CDR3 DNA: TGTGCCAGCAGTTACGGCGGGGGCCCCACTAAGGATGAAGCTTTCTTT.

The chain employs TRBV5-4 and TRBJ2-7, with a tentative D call TRBD1 (6 bases). Germline V gene data show CDR1 as SGHNT and CDR2 as YYREEE (reference sequence). The CDR3 totals 15 residues. The V end lost 4 bases, the J end lost 0 bases, and 14 bases lay between the germline ends. The CDR3 sequence: CASSPEGVGSYEQYV. CDR3 in DNA: TGTGCCAGCAGCCCCGAGGGGGTAGGCTCCTACGAGCAGTACGTC.

This chain connects TRBV13 to TRBJ1-1; a weak D match, TRBD1 (5 bases). Trimming removed 5 bases at V and 12 bases at J, with 16 bases between. Germline V gene data show CDR1 as PRHDT and CDR2 as FYEKMQ (reference sequence). The CDR3 runs to 12 residues. CDR3 nucleotides: TGTGCCAGCAGCATTAGGGGTACGAGGACTTTCTTT. This encodes CASSIRGTRTFF.

In its sample, this clone was seen once. The V and J genes are TRBV6-5 and TRBJ1-1; TRBD1 aligns across 8 bases. The CDR3 contains 13 residues. Per the germline V gene, CDR1 is MNHEY and CDR2 is SVGAGI. V gave up 6 bases and J gave up 5 bases; unmatched junction bases: 5. CDR3 sequence (DNA): TGTGCCAGCAGCGGGAGGACAGGGACTGAAGCTTTCTTT. Protein sequence: CASSGRTGTEAFF.

The sample holds a few counts of this clone. The CDR3 nucleotides are TGTGCCAGCCTGGGCAGATCCCCCTACGAGCAGTACTTC. Translating gives CASLGRSPYEQYF. This sequence joins TRBV27 and TRBJ2-7; D is ambiguous. Trimming stripped 8 bases from V and 2 bases from J, with 13 bases between. This CDR3 has 13 amino acids. The germline CDR1 and CDR2 sequences are MNHEY and SMNVEV (reference sequence).